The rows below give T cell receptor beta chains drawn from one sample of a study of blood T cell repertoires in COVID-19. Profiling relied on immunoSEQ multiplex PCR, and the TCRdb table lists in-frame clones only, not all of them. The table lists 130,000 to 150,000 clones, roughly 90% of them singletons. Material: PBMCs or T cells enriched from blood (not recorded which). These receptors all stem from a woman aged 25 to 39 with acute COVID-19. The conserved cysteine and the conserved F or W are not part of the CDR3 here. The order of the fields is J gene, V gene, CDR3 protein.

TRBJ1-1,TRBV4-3,ASSQESRQGAIMNTEAF
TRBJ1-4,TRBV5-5,ASSSGGRGEGEKLF
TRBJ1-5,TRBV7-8,ASSSGTGGGQPQH
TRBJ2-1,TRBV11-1,ASSSRTVYNEQF
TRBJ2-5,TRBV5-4,ASSLGGVQETQY
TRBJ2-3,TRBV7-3,ASSLGRQGATDTQY
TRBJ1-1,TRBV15,ATSRQSMNTEAF
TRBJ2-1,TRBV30,AWNPSGVYNEQF
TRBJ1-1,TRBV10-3,ASGSDTEAF
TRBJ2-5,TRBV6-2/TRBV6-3,ASSYWGTGAAETQY
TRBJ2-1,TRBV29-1,SVEDWGTVGQF
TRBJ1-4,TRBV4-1,ASSQVAHRANEKLF
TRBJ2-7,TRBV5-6,ASSPIGKFYEQY
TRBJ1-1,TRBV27,ASSTTGVATEAF
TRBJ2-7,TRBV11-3,ASSPGTGLGEQY
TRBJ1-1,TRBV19,ASSMVGQGTF
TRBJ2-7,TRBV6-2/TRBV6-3,ASSLTGEQY
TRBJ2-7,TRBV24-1,ATSDPRQGRDEQY
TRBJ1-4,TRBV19,ASSGAGTALGNEKLF
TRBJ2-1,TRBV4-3,ASSQVLAGEGWNNEQF
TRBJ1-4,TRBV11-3,ASSSGQGENEKLF
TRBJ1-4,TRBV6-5,ASSYSTGAREKLF
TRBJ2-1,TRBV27,ASSSRLVRNNEQF